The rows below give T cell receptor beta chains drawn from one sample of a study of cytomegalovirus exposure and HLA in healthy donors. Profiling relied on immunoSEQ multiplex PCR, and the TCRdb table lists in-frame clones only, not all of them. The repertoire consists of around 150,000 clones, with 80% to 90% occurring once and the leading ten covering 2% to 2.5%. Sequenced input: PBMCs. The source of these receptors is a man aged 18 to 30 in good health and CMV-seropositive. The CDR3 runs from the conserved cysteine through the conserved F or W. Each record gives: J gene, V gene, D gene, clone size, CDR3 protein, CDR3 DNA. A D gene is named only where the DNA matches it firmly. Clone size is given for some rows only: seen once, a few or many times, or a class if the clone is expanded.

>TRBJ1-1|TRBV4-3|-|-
CASSQDLADLVAFF
TGCGCCAGTAGCCAAGATCTTGCGGATCTCGTAGCTTTCTTT
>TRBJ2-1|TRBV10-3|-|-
CAIRDSGVSYNEQFF
TGTGCCATCAGGGATTCGGGGGTCTCCTACAATGAGCAGTTCTTC
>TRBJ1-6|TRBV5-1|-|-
CASSSGNSPLHF
TGCGCCAGCAGCTCAGGGAATTCACCCCTCCACTTT
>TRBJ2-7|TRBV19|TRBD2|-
CASSLGGLEFEQYF
TGTGCCAGTAGCCTCGGGGGACTAGAATTCGAGCAGTACTTC
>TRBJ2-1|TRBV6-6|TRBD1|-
CASSSGTGGYNEQFF
TGTGCCAGCAGTTCCGGGACAGGGGGATACAATGAGCAGTTCTTC
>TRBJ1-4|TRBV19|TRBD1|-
CASRTDRGREKLFF
TGTGCCAGTAGGACCGACAGGGGACGGGAAAAACTGTTTTTT
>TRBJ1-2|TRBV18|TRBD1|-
CASSPDRADAYTF
TGTGCCAGCTCACCAGACAGGGCGGATGCCTACACCTTC
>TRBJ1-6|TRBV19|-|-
CASTTRQTLNSPLHF
TGTGCCAGTACTACCAGACAGACCCTTAATTCACCCCTCCACTTT
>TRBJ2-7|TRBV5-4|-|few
CASSLSGGGYEQYF
TGTGCCAGCAGCTTGTCCGGGGGAGGCTACGAGCAGTACTTC
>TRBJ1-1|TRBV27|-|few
CASLSLQNTEAFF
TGTGCCAGCCTGTCCTTACAGAACACTGAAGCTTTCTTT
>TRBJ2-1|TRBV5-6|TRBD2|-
CASSLGLAGGNEQFF
TGTGCCAGCAGCTTGGGACTAGCGGGGGGTAACGAGCAGTTCTTC
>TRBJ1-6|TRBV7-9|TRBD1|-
CASSGTASNSPLHF
TGTGCCAGCAGCGGGACAGCGAGTAATTCACCCCTCCACTTT
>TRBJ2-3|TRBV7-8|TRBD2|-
CASSLGRTSGGGTDTQYF
TGTGCCAGCAGCTTAGGCCGGACTAGCGGGGGGGGCACAGATACGCAGTATTTT
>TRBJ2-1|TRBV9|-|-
CASSGPGLQIYNEQFF
TGTGCCAGCAGCGGCCCGGGACTTCAAATCTACAATGAGCAGTTCTTC
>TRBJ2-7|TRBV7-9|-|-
CASSLGTYYEQYF
TGTGCCAGCAGCTTAGGGACTTACTACGAGCAGTACTTC
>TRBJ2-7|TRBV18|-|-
CASSPSFTGISYEQYF
TGTGCCAGCTCACCATCTTTTACAGGGATCTCCTACGAGCAGTACTTC
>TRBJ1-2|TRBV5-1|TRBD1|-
CASAEGQTNYGYTF
TGCGCCAGCGCGGAGGGACAGACCAACTATGGCTACACCTTC
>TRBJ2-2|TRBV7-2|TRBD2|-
CASSRLGREAGELFF
TGTGCCAGCAGCCGATTAGGTCGGGAGGCCGGGGAGCTGTTTTTT
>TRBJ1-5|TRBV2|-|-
CASSETGYNQPQHF
TGTGCCAGCAGTGAAACAGGTTACAATCAGCCCCAGCATTTT
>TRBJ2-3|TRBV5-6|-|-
CASSLAQNTDTQYF
TGTGCCAGCAGCTTGGCACAGAACACAGATACGCAGTATTTT
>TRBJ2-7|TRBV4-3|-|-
CASSQDNFGARTYEQYF
TGCGCCAGCAGCCAAGATAATTTTGGGGCGCGGACCTACGAGCAGTACTTC
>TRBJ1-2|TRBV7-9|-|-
CASSLAFPSGDYGYTF
TGTGCCAGCAGCTTAGCGTTCCCCTCGGGGGACTATGGCTACACCTTC
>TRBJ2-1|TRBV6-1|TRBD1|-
CASRPAGTEKNEQFF
TGTGCCAGCAGGCCTGCCGGGACAGAGAAAAATGAGCAGTTCTTC
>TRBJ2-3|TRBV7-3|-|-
CASSVQGITDTQYF
TGTGCCAGCAGCGTACAGGGCATCACAGATACGCAGTATTTT
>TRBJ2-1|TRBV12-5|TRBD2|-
CASLGGGVGYNEQFF
TGTGCTAGTCTAGGTGGGGGGGTTGGCTACAATGAGCAGTTCTTC
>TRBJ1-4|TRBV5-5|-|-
CASSGTGQRNEKLFF
TGTGCCAGCAGCGGGACCGGACAGAGAAATGAAAAACTGTTTTTT
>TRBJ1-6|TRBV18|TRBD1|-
CASSPGDSSNSPLHF
TGTGCCAGCTCACCGGGGGACAGCAGCAATTCACCCCTCCACTTT
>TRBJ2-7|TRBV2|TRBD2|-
CASETSGGSYEQYF
TGTGCCAGCGAGACTAGCGGGGGATCCTACGAGCAGTACTTC
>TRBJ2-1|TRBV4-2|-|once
CASSQEVWSEQFF
TGTGCCAGCAGCCAAGAAGTATGGAGTGAGCAGTTCTTC
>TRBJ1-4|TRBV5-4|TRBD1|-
CASSVDRAFEKLFF
TGTGCCAGCAGCGTGGACAGGGCCTTCGAAAAACTGTTTTTT
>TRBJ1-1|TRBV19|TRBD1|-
CASSMVGGGFAEAFF
TGTGCCAGTAGTATGGTAGGGGGCGGTTTCGCTGAAGCTTTCTTT
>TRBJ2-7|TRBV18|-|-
CASSPVQKMTYEQYF
TGTGCCAGCTCACCAGTCCAGAAAATGACCTACGAGCAGTACTTC
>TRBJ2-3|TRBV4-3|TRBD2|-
CASSKQRGESTDTQYF
TGCGCCAGCAGTAAACAGCGGGGGGAGAGCACAGATACGCAGTATTTT
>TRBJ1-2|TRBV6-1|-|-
CASSPNGIEVEGYTF
TGTGCCAGCAGCCCCAACGGGATTGAGGTAGAGGGCTACACCTTC
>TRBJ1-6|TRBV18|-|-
CASSLTDLNSPLHF
TGTGCCAGCTCACTAACAGATCTGAATTCACCCCTCCACTTT
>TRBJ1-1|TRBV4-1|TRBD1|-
CASSPRDRNTEAFF
TGCGCCAGCAGCCCCCGGGACAGGAACACTGAAGCTTTCTTT
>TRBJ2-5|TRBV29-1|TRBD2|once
CSMLLAGIETQYF
TGCAGCATGTTACTAGCGGGGATCGAGACCCAGTACTTC
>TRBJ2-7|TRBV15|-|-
CATSDGEAYEQYF
TGTGCCACCAGCGACGGGGAGGCCTACGAGCAGTACTTC
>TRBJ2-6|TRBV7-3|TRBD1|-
CASSSTGAGANVLTF
TGTGCCAGCAGCTCCACAGGGGCTGGGGCCAACGTCCTGACTTTC
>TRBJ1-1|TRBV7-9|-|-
CASSQVGNTEAFF
TGTGCCAGCAGCCAGGTTGGGAACACTGAAGCTTTCTTT
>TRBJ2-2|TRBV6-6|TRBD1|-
CASSERQGTGELFF
TGTGCCAGCAGCGAACGACAGGGAACCGGGGAGCTGTTTTTT
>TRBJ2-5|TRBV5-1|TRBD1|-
CASSDGQGMKTQYF
TGCGCCAGCAGCGACGGACAGGGGATGAAGACCCAGTACTTC
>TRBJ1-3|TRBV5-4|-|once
CASSLGASSTGNTIYF
TGTGCCAGCAGCTTGGGTGCCAGTTCGACTGGAAACACCATATATTTT
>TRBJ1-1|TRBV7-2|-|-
CASSLVRNTEAFF
TGTGCCAGCAGCTTAGTCAGGAACACTGAAGCTTTCTTT